Following are 18 T cell receptor beta chains from one sample sequenced in a study of blood T cell repertoires in COVID-19. The repertoire was sequenced with immunoSEQ multiplex PCR; TCRdb's copy has only in-frame clones and lacks some. Of more than 80,000 clones listed, about 76% are singletons. Sequencing was carried out using peripheral blood. Source of these receptors: an elderly woman with active or convalescent COVID-19.

In this sample, this clone turned up once. The chain links TRBV6-5 to TRBJ1-5; D ambiguous. V shed 4 bases and J shed 2 bases, with 9 bases lying between them. CDR3 size: 14 residues. Germline loops: CDR1 MNHEY, CDR2 SVGAGI. CDR3 residues: CASSFSGGNQPQHF. The CDR3 nucleotides read TGTGCCAGCAGTTTCAGTGGAGGCAATCAGCCCCAGCATTTT.

This chain links TRBV7-9 with TRBJ1-2; a weak D match, TRBD1 (6 bases). Germline V gene lookup returns CDR1 SEHNR and CDR2 FQNEAQ (reference sequence). The CDR3 totals 15 residues. The germline V and J ends were trimmed by 6 bases and 3 bases, with 17 bases remaining between them. CDR3 coding DNA: TGTGCCAGCAGTTTTTTGCCGGGACAACACTATGGCTACACCTTC. Translation gives CASSFLPGQHYGYTF.

The chain recombines TRBV4-3 with TRBJ2-3; D may be TRBD2 (6 bases). The CDR3 covers 13 residues. The germline V and J ends were trimmed by 0 bases and 6 bases, with 7 bases remaining between them. Germline V gene data show CDR1 as LGHNA and CDR2 as YSLEER. The CDR3 nucleotides are TGCGCCAGCAGCCAAGAACGGGGGGATACGCAGTATTTT. Translated: CASSQERGDTQYF.

The chain has TRBV15 and TRBJ2-5, with D possibly being TRBD2 (7 bases). Trimming removed 6 bases at V and 5 bases at J, with 19 bases between. CDR3 size: 15 residues. From germline, CDR1 is LNHNV and CDR2 YYDKDF (reference sequence). CDR3 coding DNA: TGTGCCACCAGAAGCGGGGCTCAAGGGGGGGAGACCCAGTACTTC. It yields the protein CATRSGAQGGETQYF.

This chain uses TRBV15 with TRBJ1-3, with a possible D match to TRBD1 (5 bases). Germline V CDR1 and CDR2: LNHNV, YYDKDF (reference sequence). The germline V and J ends were trimmed by 1 base and 7 bases, with 17 bases remaining between them. The CDR3 spans 16 residues. For the CDR3, the DNA is TGTGCCACCAGCAGAGGTGACAGTTGGGGAAAGAACACCATATATTTT. Residues: CATSRGDSWGKNTIYF.

This chain uses TRBV10-3 with TRBJ1-2; possible D gene TRBD1, 5 bases. There are 14 residues in the CDR3. V lost 4 bases, J lost 3 bases, and 12 bases lay in between. Germline V gene data show CDR1 as ENHRY and CDR2 as SYGVKD. DNA for the CDR3: TGTGCCATCAGTGGGGAGGGGACCTACTATGGCTACACCTTC. This encodes CAISGEGTYYGYTF.

This CDR3 reads CASSLAPLAAETQYF. As DNA, the CDR3 is TGTGCCAGCAGCTTAGCCCCCCTAGCGGCTGAGACCCAGTACTTC. The genes are TRBV7-2 and TRBJ2-5; 7 nucleotides agree with TRBD2. The CDR3 has 15 residues. In germline, CDR1 is SGHTA, CDR2 FQGNSA. J lost 5 bases, V lost 0 bases, and 6 bases had no gene match.

V is TRBV30 and J is TRBJ2-1, with 10 positions matching TRBD2. In germline, CDR1 is GTSNPN, CDR2 SVGIG (reference sequence). V gave up 0 bases and J gave up 6 bases; unmatched junction bases: 8. The CDR3 sequence is 16 residues long. The CDR3 DNA is TGTGCCTGGAGTGTACTGTCAAGCGGGGGGGTCAATGAGCAGTTCTTC. It encodes CAWSVLSSGGVNEQFF.

The chain combines TRBV6-5 with TRBJ1-2; TRBD1 aligns across 10 bases. This CDR3 comprises 15 residues. After removal of 6 bases from V and 2 bases from J, the junction contained 6 bases not matched to a gene. Germline values: CDR1 MNHEY, CDR2 SVGAGI. CDR3 region: CASSRQGAENYGYTF. The CDR3 DNA follows: TGTGCCAGCAGCCGACAGGGGGCGGAAAACTATGGCTACACCTTC.

This chain links TRBV28 with TRBJ2-5, with 8 positions matching TRBD2. The CDR3 runs 16 residues. With 6 bases clipped from V and 1 base from J, the junction kept 10 bases outside the gene matches. Germline V CDR1 and CDR2: MDHEN, SYDVKM. Here the CDR3 DNA reads TGTGCCAGCAGACCTGGGGGTGCGGGGGGCCAAGAGACCCAGTACTTC. Translation: CASRPGGAGGQETQYF.

The gene calls are TRBV12-3 or TRBV12-4 and TRBJ2-3, with D hard to call. CDR3 length equals 12 residues. Trimming took off 6 bases at V and 6 bases at J, with 10 bases between the two ends. DNA of the CDR3: TGTGCCAGCAGCGGGTGGCGGGATACGCAGTATTTT. Translation gives CASSGWRDTQYF.

The chain links TRBV29-1 to TRBJ1-2, with 7 nucleotides matching TRBD1. The germline V gene encodes CDR1 SQVTM and CDR2 ANQGSEA. The CDR3 is made up of 12 amino acids. Germline trimming cut 5 bases from V and 4 bases from J; bases unmatched to any gene: 4. The CDR3 protein is CSVSTGSYGYTF. The CDR3 DNA sequence: TGCAGCGTTTCGACAGGGAGCTATGGCTACACCTTC. Variable domain in full (rest from reference TRBV29-1 and TRBJ1-2): SAVISQKPSRDICQRGTSLTIQCQVDSQVTMMFWYRQQPGQSLTLIATANQGSEATYESGFVIDKFPISRPNLTFSTLTVSNMSPEDSSIYLCSVSTGSYGYTFGSGTRLTVV.

The chain joins TRBV10-1 to TRBJ2-7; 9 positions match TRBD1. Germline V gene lookup returns CDR1 WNHNN and CDR2 SYGVQD (reference sequence). V was clipped by 3 bases and J by 2 bases; unmatched bases: 5. This CDR3 spans 15 amino acids. CDR3 amino acids: CASSEIGTGTYEQYF. The CDR3 DNA reads as TGCGCCAGCAGTGAAATTGGGACAGGGACCTACGAGCAGTACTTC.

The CDR3, as DNA: TGTGCCAGCAGTTTTAGATCCGGAGTGGGCACAGATACGCAGTATTTT. Protein product: CASSFRSGVGTDTQYF. The J gene is TRBJ2-3, the V gene TRBV6-5; D uncertain. CDR1 MNHEY and CDR2 SVGAGI come from the germline V gene. CDR3 length: 16 amino acids. Trimming took 4 bases from V and 1 from J, leaving 15 bases between them.

The chain joins TRBV6-5 to TRBJ1-6; D call uncertain. Germline V CDR1 and CDR2: MNHEY, SVGAGI. This CDR3 has 12 residues. Trimming stripped 6 bases from V and 6 bases from J, with 6 bases between. CDR3 nucleotides: TGTGCCAGCAGACCCGGTAATTCACCCCTCCACTTT. Encoded protein: CASRPGNSPLHF.

This clone was seen a single time. This chain joins TRBV30 and TRBJ2-5; the match to TRBD1 covers 9 bases. This CDR3 has 15 residues. The V and J ends lost 7 bases and 1 base, in that order; junction bases with no gene match: 10. Germline assignment: CDR1 GTSNPN and CDR2 SVGIG (reference sequence). This CDR3 is CAYLMRDRAQETQYF. CDR3 bases: TGTGCCTACTTAATGAGGGACAGGGCCCAAGAGACCCAGTACTTC.

The CDR3 loop reads CASSQAQGASPLHF. Written as DNA, the CDR3 is TGCGCCAGCAGCCAGGCACAGGGGGCGTCACCCCTCCACTTT. The V gene is TRBV4-3, the J gene TRBJ1-6; the match to TRBD1 covers 9 bases. This CDR3 region has 14 residues. Germline V gene data show CDR1 as LGHNA and CDR2 as YSLEER. The V segment lost 3 bases and the J segment 10 bases; nucleotides outside the gene matches: 4.

The gene calls are TRBV2 and TRBJ1-2; the D is unclear. CDR1 and CDR2 from the germline V gene are SNHLY and FYNNEI. Between the trimmed V and J ends, which lost 4 bases and 4 bases, there was a span of 4 bases. This CDR3 comprises 11 residues. The CDR3 bases are TGTGCCAGCAGTGTTCGCTATGGCTACACCTTC. As protein: CASSVRYGYTF.